This T cell receptor (beta chain) was captured by sequencing in a study of blood T cell repertoires in COVID-19. Overall study: T cells, B-cell-depleted T cells, or PBMCs provided the cDNA or gDNA that served as material.

Per the study methods: Nucleated cell number was recorded as an estimate derived from reference gene primer amplification. Only in-frame clones appear in the TCRdb table, and some are missing; sequencing was by immunoSEQ multiplex PCR. Clonal size and the V and J genes are those of that table, whereas D and trimming came from the DNA. Of around 620,000 clones in the sample, over 80% are singletons; the top ten hold over 0.2%. Germline V lookup: CDR1 GTSNPN, CDR2 SVGIG (reference sequence). This CDR3 has 15 amino acids. V shed 0 bases and J shed 8 bases, with 14 bases lying between them. This clonotype was obtained from a woman between 18 and 30 years old with acute or convalescent COVID-19. The chain joins TRBV30 to TRBJ1-6; D is possibly TRBD1 (5 bases). Sequenced sample: peripheral blood. The DNA of the CDR3 is TGTGCCTGGAGTGTACTGGTCAGGGTCGATTCACCCCTCCACTTT. Its protein product is CAWSVLVRVDSPLHF.